The T cell receptor beta chain described here comes from a study of shared clonotypes between healthy human individuals. Findings of the study overall: Generation of non-shared clonotypes was less probable than generation of clonotypes shared by all four donors. Inspection by rarefaction showed sorted-subset sequencing to be incomplete despite large depth.

The repertoire was sequenced with immunoSEQ multiplex PCR; TCRdb's copy has only in-frame clones and lacks some. The profile shows approximately 1.9 million clones, 85% to 95% of them singletons. With respect to this clone: Its antigen is undetermined.

Naive CD8 cells comprised CD45RO-negative, CCR7-positively selected cells, excluding terminally differentiated effector memory CD45RA+ cells. The germline V and J ends were trimmed by 4 bases and 0 bases, with 16 bases remaining between them. The CDR3 consists of 16 residues. Germline V gives CDR1 SGHRS, CDR2 YFSETQ. The specimen was naive CD8+ T cells from PBMCs. The chain employs TRBV5-1 and TRBJ1-1, with D uncertain. The sequence was collected from a man younger than 35 in good health. Some clones in this sample may be carry-over from other donors' samples. CDR3 bases: TGCGCCAGCAGCCCGGTTTTTCGGCAAATGAACACTGAAGCTTTCTTT. Translated, it gives CASSPVFRQMNTEAFF.